The text below deals with one T cell receptor (beta chain). This clonotype was found many times. Its antigen has not been determined. The input lacks base qualities; no much larger clone sits a single base away. Read against the paper, the sample's treatment or condition label means: in vitro stimulation with specific CMV peptide epitopes to enrich CMV-specific T cells. Sequencing instrument: Illumina HiSeq 1500. TCRdb handled the public reads itself, with Q25 trimming in fastp and clone calling in MiXCR, and kept productive beta chains. For every CDR3 protein sequence, its rows merge into one entry that carries the most common genes and DNA. The sample table records hundreds of thousands of distinct CDR3 sequences; 30% to 40% of these occur just once. 15% to 20% of the sample lies in the top ten. The entry originates in a study of T cell repertoires in cytomegalovirus infection (dated by TCRdb to about 2019). As for the study more broadly: Alongside well-studied HLA-B-restricted epitopes, the peptide stimulations were aimed at recently identified HLA-C-restricted CMV epitopes, whose presentation resists viral immunomodulation. Donor HLA type was relevant to the analysis, because carriage of CMV infection together with the matching HLA type was indicated by public TCR beta signatures. Broad study findings and their caveats: In the ex vivo response, HLA-C-restricted CMV-specific TCR beta clonotypes were dominant, and in two of eight donors the single most frequent clonotype came from this HLA-C-restricted group. Cumulative frequency of public TCR beta family members discriminated carriers of CMV infection plus the relevant HLA type in this cohort and an independent approximately 350-donor cohort.

CDR1 and CDR2 are drawn from the germline V gene: SGHVS, FNYEAQ. The CDR3 contains 15 residues, cysteine and phenylalanine counted. Left in the record is the CDR3 DNA by itself, 45 bases read in frame from the first base. Relative to germline, V is missing 5 bases and J is missing 4 bases, with 10 bases of the junction outside any gene match. Recombination linked TRBV7-6 to TRBJ2-7, with 8 central nucleotides matching TRBD2. This sequence was found in a human donor in good health (CMV status not recorded). Some clones in this sample may be carry-over from other donors' samples. The sequencing used cultured PBMCs, collected from culture after CMV antigen stimulation. Read as DNA, the sequence is TGTGCCAGCAGCCCGGGAGGGGCTTCGGTTTACGAGCAGTACTTC. Translated, it reads CASSPGGASVYEQYF.